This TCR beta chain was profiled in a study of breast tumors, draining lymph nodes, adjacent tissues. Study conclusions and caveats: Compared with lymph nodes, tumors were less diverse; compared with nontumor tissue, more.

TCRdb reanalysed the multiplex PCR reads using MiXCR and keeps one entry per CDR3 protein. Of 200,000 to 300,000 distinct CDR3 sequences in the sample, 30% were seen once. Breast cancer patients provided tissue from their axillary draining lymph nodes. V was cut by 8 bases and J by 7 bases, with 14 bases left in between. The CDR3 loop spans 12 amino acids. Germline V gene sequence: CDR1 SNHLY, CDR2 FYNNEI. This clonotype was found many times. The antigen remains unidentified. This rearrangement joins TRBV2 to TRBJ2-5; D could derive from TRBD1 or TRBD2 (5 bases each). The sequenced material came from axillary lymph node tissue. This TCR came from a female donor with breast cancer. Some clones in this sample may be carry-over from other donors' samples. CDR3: CASGDHGATQYF. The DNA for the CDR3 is TGTGCCAGCGGGGACCATGGGGCGACCCAGTACTTC.